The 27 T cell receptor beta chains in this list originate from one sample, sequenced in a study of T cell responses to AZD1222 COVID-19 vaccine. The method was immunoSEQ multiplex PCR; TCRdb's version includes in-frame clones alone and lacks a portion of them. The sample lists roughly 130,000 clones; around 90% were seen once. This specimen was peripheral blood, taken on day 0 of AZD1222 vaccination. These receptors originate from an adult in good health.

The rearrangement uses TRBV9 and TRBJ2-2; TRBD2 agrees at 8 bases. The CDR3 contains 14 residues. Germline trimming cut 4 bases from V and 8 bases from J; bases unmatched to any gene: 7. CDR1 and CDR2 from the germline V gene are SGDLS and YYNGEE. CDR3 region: CASSFLAGQGELFF. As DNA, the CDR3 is TGTGCCAGCAGCTTCCTAGCGGGCCAGGGGGAGCTGTTTTTT.

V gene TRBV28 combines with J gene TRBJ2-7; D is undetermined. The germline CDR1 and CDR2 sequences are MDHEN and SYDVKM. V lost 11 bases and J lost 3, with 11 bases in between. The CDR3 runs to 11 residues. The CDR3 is CASSVFYEQYF. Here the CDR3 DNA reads TGTGCCTCCTCCGTTTTCTACGAGCAGTACTTC.

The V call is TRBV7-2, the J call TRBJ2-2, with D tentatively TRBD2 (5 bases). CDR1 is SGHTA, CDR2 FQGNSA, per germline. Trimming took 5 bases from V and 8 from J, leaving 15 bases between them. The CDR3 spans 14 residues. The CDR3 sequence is CASSLRTATGELFF. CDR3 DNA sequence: TGTGCCAGCAGCCTTCGGACTGCTACTGGGGAGCTGTTTTTT.

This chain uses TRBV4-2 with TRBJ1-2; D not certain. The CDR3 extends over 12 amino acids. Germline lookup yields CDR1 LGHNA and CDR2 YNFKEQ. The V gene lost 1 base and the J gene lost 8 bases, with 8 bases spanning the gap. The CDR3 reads CASSQGAGGYTF. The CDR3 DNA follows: TGTGCCAGCAGCCAAGGGGCTGGGGGCTACACCTTC.

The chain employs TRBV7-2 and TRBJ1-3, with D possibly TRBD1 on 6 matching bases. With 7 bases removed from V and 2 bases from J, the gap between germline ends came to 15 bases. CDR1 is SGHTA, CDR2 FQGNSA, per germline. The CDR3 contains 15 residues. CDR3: CASIRGGAAGNTIYF. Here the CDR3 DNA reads TGTGCCAGCATCAGGGGTGGGGCAGCTGGAAACACCATATATTTT.

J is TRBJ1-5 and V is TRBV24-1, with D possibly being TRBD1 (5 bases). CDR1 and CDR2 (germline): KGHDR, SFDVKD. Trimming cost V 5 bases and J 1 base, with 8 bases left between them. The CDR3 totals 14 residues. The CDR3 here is CATSGRVSNQPQHF. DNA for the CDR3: TGTGCCACCAGTGGCAGGGTAAGCAATCAGCCCCAGCATTTT.

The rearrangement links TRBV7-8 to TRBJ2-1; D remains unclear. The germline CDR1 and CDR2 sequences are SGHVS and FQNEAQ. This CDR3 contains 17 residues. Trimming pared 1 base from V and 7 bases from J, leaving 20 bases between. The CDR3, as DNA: TGTGCCAGCAGCTTAGGACTTAGAGGTACCGTTAGAAATGAGCAGTTCTTC. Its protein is CASSLGLRGTVRNEQFF.

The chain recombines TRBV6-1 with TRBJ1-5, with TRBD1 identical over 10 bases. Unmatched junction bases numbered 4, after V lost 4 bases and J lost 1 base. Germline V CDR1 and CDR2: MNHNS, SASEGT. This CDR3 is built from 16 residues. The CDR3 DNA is TGTGCCAGCAGTGCCCAGGGACAGGGGAGCAATCAGCCCCAGCATTTT. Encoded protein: CASSAQGQGSNQPQHF.

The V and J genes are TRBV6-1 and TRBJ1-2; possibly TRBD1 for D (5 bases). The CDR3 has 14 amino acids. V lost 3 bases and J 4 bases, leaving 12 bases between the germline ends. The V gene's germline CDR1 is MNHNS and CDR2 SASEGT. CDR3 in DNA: TGTGCCAGCAGTGACGCCGGGGCCTTCTATGGCTACACCTTC. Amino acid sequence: CASSDAGAFYGYTF.

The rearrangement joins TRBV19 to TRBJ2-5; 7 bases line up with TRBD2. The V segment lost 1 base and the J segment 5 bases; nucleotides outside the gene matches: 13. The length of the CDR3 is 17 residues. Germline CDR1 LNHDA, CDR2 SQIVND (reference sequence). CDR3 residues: CASSIGASGSAGETQYF. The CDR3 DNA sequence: TGTGCCAGTAGTATAGGGGCTAGCGGTTCCGCCGGGGAGACCCAGTACTTC. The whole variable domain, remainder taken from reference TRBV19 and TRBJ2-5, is DGGITQSPKYLFRKEGQNVTLSCEQNLNHDAMYWYRQDPGQGLRLIYYSQIVNDFQKGDIAEGYSVSREKKESFPLTVTSAQKNPTAFYLCASSIGASGSAGETQYFGPGTRLLVL.

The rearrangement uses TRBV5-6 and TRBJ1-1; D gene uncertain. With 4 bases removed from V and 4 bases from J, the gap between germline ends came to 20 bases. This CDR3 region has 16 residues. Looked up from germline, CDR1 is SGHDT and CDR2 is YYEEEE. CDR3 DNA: TGTGCCAGCAGCCTCCTGGAAAGCTGGGTCGGCACTGAAGCTTTCTTT. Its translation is CASSLLESWVGTEAFF.

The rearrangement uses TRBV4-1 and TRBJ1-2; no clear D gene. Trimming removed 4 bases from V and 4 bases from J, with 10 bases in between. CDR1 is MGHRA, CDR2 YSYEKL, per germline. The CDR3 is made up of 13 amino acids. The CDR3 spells CASSPPTGYGYTF. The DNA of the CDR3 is TGCGCCAGCAGCCCCCCCACGGGCTATGGCTACACCTTC.

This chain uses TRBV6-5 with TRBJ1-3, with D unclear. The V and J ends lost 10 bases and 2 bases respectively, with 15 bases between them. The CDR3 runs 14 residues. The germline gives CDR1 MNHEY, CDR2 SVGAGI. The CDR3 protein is CATHDGSAGNTIYF. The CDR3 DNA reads TGTGCCACGCACGATGGTTCGGCTGGAAACACCATATATTTT.

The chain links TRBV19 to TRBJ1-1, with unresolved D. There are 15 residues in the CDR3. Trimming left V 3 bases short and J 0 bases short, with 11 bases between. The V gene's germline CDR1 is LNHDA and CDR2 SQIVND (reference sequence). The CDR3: CASSMEGRLNTEAFF. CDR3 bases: TGTGCCAGTAGTATGGAAGGACGTTTGAACACTGAAGCTTTCTTT.

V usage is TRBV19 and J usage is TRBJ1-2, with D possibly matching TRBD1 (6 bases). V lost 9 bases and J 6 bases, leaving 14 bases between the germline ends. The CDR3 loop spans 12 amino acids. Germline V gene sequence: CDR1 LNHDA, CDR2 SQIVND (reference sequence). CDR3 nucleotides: TGTGCCAGCGGGGGGGGGCGAAATGGCTACACCTTC. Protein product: CASGGGRNGYTF.

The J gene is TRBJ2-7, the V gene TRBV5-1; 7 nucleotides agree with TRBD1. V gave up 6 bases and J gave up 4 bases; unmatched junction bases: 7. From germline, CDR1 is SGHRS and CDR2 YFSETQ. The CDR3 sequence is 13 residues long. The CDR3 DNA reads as TGCGCCAGCACCCTGGACAGGCCTTACGAGCAGTACTTC. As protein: CASTLDRPYEQYF.

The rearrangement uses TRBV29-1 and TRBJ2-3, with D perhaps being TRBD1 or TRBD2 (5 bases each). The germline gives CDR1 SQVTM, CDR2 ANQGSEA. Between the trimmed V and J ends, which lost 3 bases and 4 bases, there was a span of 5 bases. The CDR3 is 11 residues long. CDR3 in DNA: TGCAGCGTTGAGGGGGCAGATACGCAGTATTTT. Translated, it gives CSVEGADTQYF.

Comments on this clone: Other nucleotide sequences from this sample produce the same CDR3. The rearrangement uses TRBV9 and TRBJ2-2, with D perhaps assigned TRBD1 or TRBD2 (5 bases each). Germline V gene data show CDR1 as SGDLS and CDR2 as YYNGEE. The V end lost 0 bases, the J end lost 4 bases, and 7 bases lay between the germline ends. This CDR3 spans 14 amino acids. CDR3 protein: CASSVAGGTGELFF. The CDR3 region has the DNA TGTGCCAGCAGCGTAGCTGGGGGCACCGGGGAGCTGTTTTTT.

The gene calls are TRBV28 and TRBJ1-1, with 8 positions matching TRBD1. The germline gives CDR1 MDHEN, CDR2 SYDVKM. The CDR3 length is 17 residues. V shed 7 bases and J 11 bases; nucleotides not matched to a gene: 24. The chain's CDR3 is CASNSMGTGERVLGAFF. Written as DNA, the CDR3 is TGTGCCAGCAACTCTATGGGGACAGGCGAGCGGGTTTTAGGGGCTTTCTTT.

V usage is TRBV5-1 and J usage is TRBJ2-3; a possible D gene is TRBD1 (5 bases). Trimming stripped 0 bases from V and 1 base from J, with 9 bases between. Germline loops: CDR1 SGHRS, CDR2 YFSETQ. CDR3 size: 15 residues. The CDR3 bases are TGCGCCAGCAGCTTGGGGGCAGGGCGCACAGATACGCAGTATTTT. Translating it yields CASSLGAGRTDTQYF. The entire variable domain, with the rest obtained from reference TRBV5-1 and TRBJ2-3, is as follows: KAGVTQTPRYLIKTRGQQVTLSCSPISGHRSVSWYQQTPGQGLQFLFEYFSETQRNKGNFPGRFSGRQFSNSRSEMNVSTLELGDSALYLCASSLGAGRTDTQYFGPGTRLTVL.

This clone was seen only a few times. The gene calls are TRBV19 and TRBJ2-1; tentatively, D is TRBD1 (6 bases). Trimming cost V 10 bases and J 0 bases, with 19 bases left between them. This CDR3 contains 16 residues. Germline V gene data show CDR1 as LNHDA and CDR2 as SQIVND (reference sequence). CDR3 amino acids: CATHPGGRYSYNEQFF. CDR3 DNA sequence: TGTGCCACTCATCCTGGGGGCCGGTACTCCTACAATGAGCAGTTCTTC.

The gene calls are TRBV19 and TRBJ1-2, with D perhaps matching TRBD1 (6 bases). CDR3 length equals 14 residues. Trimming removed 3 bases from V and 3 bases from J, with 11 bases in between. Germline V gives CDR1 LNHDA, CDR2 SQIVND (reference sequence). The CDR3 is CASSMGGGDYGYTF. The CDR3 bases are TGTGCCAGTAGTATGGGCGGGGGCGACTATGGCTACACCTTC.

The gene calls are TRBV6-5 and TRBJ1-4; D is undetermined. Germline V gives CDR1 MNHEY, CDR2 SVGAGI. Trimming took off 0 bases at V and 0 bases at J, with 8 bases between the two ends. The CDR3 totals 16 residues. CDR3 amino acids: CASSYSGLSTNEKLFF. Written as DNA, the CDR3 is TGTGCCAGCAGTTACTCAGGGCTCTCAACTAATGAAAAACTGTTTTTT.

CDR3 sequence: CASSLRGNTEAFF. DNA of the CDR3: TGTGCCAGCAGCTTACGGGGGAACACTGAAGCTTTCTTT. This chain links TRBV7-6 with TRBJ1-1; no clear D gene. The V end was cut by 2 bases, the J end by 1 base, with 5 bases between. The CDR3 spans 13 residues. Germline-derived CDR1 and CDR2 are SGHVS and FNYEAQ.

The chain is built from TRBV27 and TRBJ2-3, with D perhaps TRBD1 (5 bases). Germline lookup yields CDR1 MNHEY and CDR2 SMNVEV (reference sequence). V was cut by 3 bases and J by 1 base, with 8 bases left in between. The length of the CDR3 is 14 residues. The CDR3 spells CASSLVGGTDTQYF. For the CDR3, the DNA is TGTGCCAGCAGTTTGGTAGGGGGCACAGATACGCAGTATTTT.

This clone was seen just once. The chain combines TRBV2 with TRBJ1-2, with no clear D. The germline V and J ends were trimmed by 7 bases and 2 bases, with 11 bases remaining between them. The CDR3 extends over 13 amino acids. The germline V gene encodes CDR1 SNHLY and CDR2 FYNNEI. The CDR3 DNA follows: TGTGCCAGCAAGATGGACGCAAACTATGGCTACACCTTC. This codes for CASKMDANYGYTF.

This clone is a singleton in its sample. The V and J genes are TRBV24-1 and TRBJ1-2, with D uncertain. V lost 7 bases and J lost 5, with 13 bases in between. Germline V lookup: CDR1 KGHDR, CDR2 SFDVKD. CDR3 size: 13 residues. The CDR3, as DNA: TGTGCCACCAGCGAGGTCGGAGGGTATGGCTACACCTTC. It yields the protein CATSEVGGYGYTF.